These T cell receptor beta chains were read from a single sample in a study of T cells in Graves' hyperthyroidism and ophthalmopathy. One entry per CDR3 protein, called by TCRdb with MiXCR from the multiplex PCR reads. This table holds a few hundred thousand distinct CDR3 sequences, 14% found once. The material sequenced was blood. The receptors stem from a woman aged 25 to 45 with Graves' hyperthyroidism that later progressed to Graves' ophthalmopathy. Both conserved end residues are trimmed from each CDR3. D genes are given only for firm matches. The size of a clone is reported for some rows only, either as once, few or many, or as a class for expanded clones.

D gene: .
V gene: TRBV12-3/TRBV12-4
clone size: many
CDR3 protein: ASSLVTDNPYGYT

D gene: .
V gene: TRBV5-1
clone size: .
CDR3 protein: ASSLGPVNEKLF

D gene: TRBD1
V gene: TRBV5-1
clone size: .
CDR3 protein: ASREGGGEAF

D gene: TRBD2
V gene: TRBV6-1
clone size: .
CDR3 protein: ASKRGGETQY

D gene: TRBD1
V gene: TRBV5-1
clone size: many
CDR3 protein: ASSLDTGGSYEQY

D gene: .
V gene: TRBV30
clone size: many
CDR3 protein: AWSVRLTEAF

D gene: TRBD2
V gene: TRBV7-8
clone size: once
CDR3 protein: ASSRLAGDGSYEQY

D gene: .
V gene: TRBV28
clone size: .
CDR3 protein: ASTATDNEKLF

D gene: TRBD1
V gene: TRBV7-8
clone size: many
CDR3 protein: ASSLRTGGGDEAF

D gene: .
V gene: TRBV7-2
clone size: few
CDR3 protein: ASSLSPPDTQY

D gene: .
V gene: TRBV28
clone size: many
CDR3 protein: ASSLIRGYNSPLH

D gene: .
V gene: TRBV12-3/TRBV12-4
clone size: many
CDR3 protein: ASSARAEQY

D gene: TRBD2
V gene: TRBV30
clone size: .
CDR3 protein: AWSSLTGGYKQF

D gene: .
V gene: TRBV19
clone size: .
CDR3 protein: ASMAMGGARQPQH

D gene: .
V gene: TRBV10-3
clone size: many
CDR3 protein: AISTSGDTEAF

D gene: .
V gene: TRBV30
clone size: many
CDR3 protein: ALDRQANYGYT

D gene: TRBD1
V gene: TRBV18
clone size: many
CDR3 protein: ASSQATGSGYT

D gene: .
V gene: TRBV5-5
clone size: many
CDR3 protein: ASSFMTGYGYT

D gene: .
V gene: TRBV30
clone size: many
CDR3 protein: AWSGGVGLTNTEAF

D gene: .
V gene: TRBV28
clone size: .
CDR3 protein: ASNPAAGTPTPYEQY

D gene: .
V gene: TRBV30
clone size: many
CDR3 protein: AWSLGVDSNQPQH

D gene: TRBD1
V gene: TRBV12-5
clone size: many
CDR3 protein: ASGWGQGRNEQF

D gene: TRBD1
V gene: TRBV7-2
clone size: many
CDR3 protein: ASSHGTGYEQY

D gene: .
V gene: TRBV3-1
clone size: few
CDR3 protein: ASSQDGGLLEAF

D gene: .
V gene: TRBV6-2/TRBV6-3
clone size: many
CDR3 protein: ASSYLEGQSRWEQY

D gene: .
V gene: TRBV11-3
clone size: many
CDR3 protein: ASSTTSNEQF

D gene: .
V gene: TRBV10-1
clone size: many
CDR3 protein: ASMGHQNTEAF

D gene: .
V gene: TRBV5-1
clone size: few
CDR3 protein: ASSSTPEVGYNEQF

D gene: .
V gene: TRBV18
clone size: few
CDR3 protein: ASQQAQLLTSPYNEQF

D gene: .
V gene: TRBV11-2
clone size: many
CDR3 protein: ASSPTLDTTEAF

D gene: .
V gene: TRBV6-2/TRBV6-3
clone size: .
CDR3 protein: ASSYSGAGNQETQY

D gene: .
V gene: TRBV7-9
clone size: many
CDR3 protein: ASSSITTGNTEAF

D gene: .
V gene: TRBV24-1
clone size: .
CDR3 protein: ATSEGAGGTAEKLF

D gene: .
V gene: TRBV12-3/TRBV12-4
clone size: many
CDR3 protein: ASSLRVQGWNEQF

D gene: .
V gene: TRBV7-2
clone size: many
CDR3 protein: ASQGAGGTDTQY

D gene: .
V gene: TRBV6-1
clone size: many
CDR3 protein: ASTKGQRQY

D gene: .
V gene: TRBV12-3/TRBV12-4
clone size: many
CDR3 protein: ASRFSSGSNTEAF

D gene: .
V gene: TRBV20-1
clone size: many
CDR3 protein: SARDQETQY

D gene: .
V gene: TRBV15
clone size: .
CDR3 protein: ATSRDPSGQPYSPLH

D gene: .
V gene: TRBV19
clone size: many
CDR3 protein: ASSIFGGDYGYT